This entry lists 15 T cell receptor beta chains sequenced from one sample in a study of T cell responses to AZD1222 COVID-19 vaccine (dated by TCRdb to the early 2020s). The time point label on this specimen signifies: baseline before first vaccination. Receptor amplification or capture employed the immunoSEQ multiplex PCR assay. TCRdb took over this immuneACCESS table, retaining in-frame rearrangements with V and J assigned. Such tables are incomplete; in checked studies, under half of the missing clones stem from an unresolved V gene, and the remainder is unexplained. The sample data list roughly 150,000 clones, and more than 85% of these were observed just once. The leading ten clones occupy around 2.3% of the sample. The starting material was peripheral blood, obtained on day 0 of AZD1222 vaccination. All receptors come from an adult in good health.

This clone came up once. V is TRBV4-1 and J is TRBJ2-7, with 13 bases aligning to TRBD2. V lost 1 base, J lost 3 bases, and 3 bases stayed unmatched. The CDR3 contains 16 residues. Germline lookup yields CDR1 MGHRA and CDR2 YSYEKL. DNA for the CDR3: TGCGCCAGCAGCCAAGCACTAGCGGGAGGGGACTACGAGCAGTACTTC. It translates to CASSQALAGGDYEQYF.

The chain carries TRBV27 and TRBJ2-7; D remains ambiguous. Deletions cut 0 bases from V and 4 bases from J, with 7 bases between. The CDR3 sequence is 13 residues long. In germline, CDR1 is MNHEY, CDR2 SMNVEV (reference sequence). The CDR3 sequence: CASSLSSKYEQYF. CDR3 in DNA: TGTGCCAGCAGTTTATCGTCCAAATACGAGCAGTACTTC.

The chain employs TRBV3-1 (or the pseudogene TRBV3-2) and TRBJ2-1, with D unresolved. This CDR3 comprises 14 residues. The V gene lost 4 bases and the J gene lost 6 bases, with 13 bases spanning the gap. Germline V lookup: CDR1 LGHDT, CDR2 YNNKEL (reference sequence). The CDR3 loop reads CASSPKPPVNEQFF. As DNA, the CDR3 is TGTGCCAGCAGCCCCAAACCCCCCGTCAATGAGCAGTTCTTC.

The rearrangement links TRBV7-3 to TRBJ2-2; 9 bases are a match to TRBD1. CDR1 is SGHTA, CDR2 FQGTGA, per germline. With 4 bases clipped from V and 4 bases from J, the junction kept 1 base outside the gene matches. The CDR3 is made up of 14 amino acids. The CDR3 DNA reads as TGTGCCAGCAGCTCGGGACAGGGCACCGGGGAGCTGTTTTTT. It translates to CASSSGQGTGELFF.

The V and J genes are TRBV10-3 and TRBJ2-3; 9 positions agree with TRBD1. Per germline, CDR1 ENHRY and CDR2 SYGVKD. The ends lost 6 bases at V and 2 bases at J; junction bases unmatched: 6. The CDR3 covers 15 residues. CDR3 amino acids: CAIRGTGPFTDTQYF. In DNA, the CDR3 is TGTGCCATCAGGGGGACAGGGCCCTTCACAGATACGCAGTATTTT.

The chain links TRBV5-1 to TRBJ2-1; 12 positions match TRBD2. Per the germline V gene, CDR1 is SGHRS and CDR2 is YFSETQ. V shed 0 bases, J shed 6 bases, and the junction held 1 base outside the gene matches. This CDR3 is 15 amino acids long. The CDR3 loop reads CASSLASGRGNEQFF. CDR3 sequence (DNA): TGCGCCAGCAGCTTGGCTAGCGGGAGGGGCAATGAGCAGTTCTTC.

On this clone: Other DNA sequences in the sample encode the same CDR3. The chain employs TRBV3-1 (or the pseudogene TRBV3-2) and TRBJ1-6, with D maybe TRBD1 (5 bases). Germline V lookup: CDR1 LGHDT, CDR2 YNNKEL (reference sequence). V was clipped by 4 bases and J by 0 bases, with 7 bases between them. The CDR3 consists of 15 residues. The CDR3 sequence is CASSRDSSYNSPLHF. The DNA for the CDR3 is TGTGCCAGCAGCCGAGACAGCTCCTATAATTCACCCCTCCACTTT.

The gene calls are TRBV7-9 and TRBJ1-2; TRBD1 aligns across 8 bases. CDR1 is SEHNR, CDR2 FQNEAQ, per germline (reference sequence). V lost 3 bases and J lost 4; bases outside the gene matches: 4. This CDR3 contains 14 residues. This chain's CDR3 is CASSFGQGSYGYTF. Written as DNA, the CDR3 is TGTGCCAGCAGCTTTGGACAGGGAAGCTATGGCTACACCTTC.

The chain links TRBV24-1 to TRBJ1-6, with unresolved D. V lost 0 bases to trimming and J lost 0 bases, with 8 bases between them. The germline CDR1 and CDR2 sequences are KGHDR and SFDVKD. The CDR3 covers 17 residues. CDR3 sequence reads: CATSDLDSSSYNSPLHF. CDR3 sequence (DNA): TGTGCCACCAGTGATTTGGACTCCAGCTCCTATAATTCACCCCTCCACTTT.

This clone was observed once. The CDR3 nucleotides are TGTGCCAGCAGCCAAGATTGGAGCGGGAGGCCAGATACGCAGTATTTT. It codes for CASSQDWSGRPDTQYF. The chain uses TRBV4-2 and TRBJ2-3, with 9 positions matching TRBD2. In germline, CDR1 is LGHNA, CDR2 YNFKEQ. The CDR3 extends over 16 amino acids. Trimming cost V 0 bases and J 4 bases; bases outside gene matches: 5.

The chain carries TRBV5-1 and TRBJ2-7; a possible D gene is TRBD1 (6 bases). V gave up 0 bases and J gave up 7 bases, with 14 bases separating them. CDR3 size: 14 residues. Germline V CDR1 and CDR2: SGHRS, YFSETQ. CDR3 residues: CASSLAAGAREQYF. Written as DNA, the CDR3 is TGCGCCAGCAGCTTGGCCGCAGGGGCGCGAGAGCAGTACTTC. The full variable domain, rest sourced from reference TRBV5-1 and TRBJ2-7, is KAGVTQTPRYLIKTRGQQVTLSCSPISGHRSVSWYQQTPGQGLQFLFEYFSETQRNKGNFPGRFSGRQFSNSRSEMNVSTLELGDSALYLCASSLAAGAREQYFGPGTRLTVT.

Only a few counts were recorded for this clone. J is TRBJ1-5 and V is TRBV19; no clear D. Germline CDR1 is LNHDA and CDR2 is SQIVND (reference sequence). The V gene lost 5 bases and the J gene lost 11 bases, with 25 bases spanning the gap. The CDR3 is 16 residues long. CDR3 in amino acids: CASSFLSMGKSASQHF. CDR3 DNA sequence: TGTGCCAGTAGTTTCCTTAGTATGGGCAAATCAGCCTCCCAGCATTTT. The complete variable domain, with remaining parts taken from reference TRBV19 and TRBJ1-5, reads DGGITQSPKYLFRKEGQNVTLSCEQNLNHDAMYWYRQDPGQGLRLIYYSQIVNDFQKGDIAEGYSVSREKKESFPLTVTSAQKNPTAFYLCASSFLSMGKSASQHFGDGTRLSIL.

V gene TRBV19 combines with J gene TRBJ1-6; tentatively, D is TRBD1 (5 bases). Between the trimmed V and J ends, which lost 6 bases and 10 bases, there was a span of 16 bases. The germline V gene has CDR1 LNHDA and CDR2 SQIVND (reference sequence). The CDR3 runs to 14 residues. Here the CDR3 DNA reads TGTGCCAGTAGGACCGGGACGTCAGGGTCACCCCTCCACTTT. Translating it yields CASRTGTSGSPLHF.

This clone appeared many times. The V gene is TRBV18, the J gene TRBJ2-2; no clear D. V lost 6 bases, J lost 3 bases, and 11 bases lay in between. In germline, CDR1 is KGHSH, CDR2 LQKENI. The CDR3 runs 14 residues. This CDR3 reads CASSPNDDTGELFF. For the CDR3, the DNA is TGTGCCAGCTCGCCAAATGACGACACCGGGGAGCTGTTTTTT.

The chain joins TRBV6-2 or TRBV6-3 to TRBJ1-3; D gene ambiguous. CDR3 length: 17 residues. Germline CDR1 and CDR2: MNHEY and SVGEGT. The V end was cut by 4 bases, the J end by 0 bases, with 16 bases between. CDR3 sequence reads: CASSSYRAGVSGNTIYF. CDR3 DNA: TGTGCCAGCAGTTCGTACCGGGCAGGCGTCTCTGGAAACACCATATATTTT.